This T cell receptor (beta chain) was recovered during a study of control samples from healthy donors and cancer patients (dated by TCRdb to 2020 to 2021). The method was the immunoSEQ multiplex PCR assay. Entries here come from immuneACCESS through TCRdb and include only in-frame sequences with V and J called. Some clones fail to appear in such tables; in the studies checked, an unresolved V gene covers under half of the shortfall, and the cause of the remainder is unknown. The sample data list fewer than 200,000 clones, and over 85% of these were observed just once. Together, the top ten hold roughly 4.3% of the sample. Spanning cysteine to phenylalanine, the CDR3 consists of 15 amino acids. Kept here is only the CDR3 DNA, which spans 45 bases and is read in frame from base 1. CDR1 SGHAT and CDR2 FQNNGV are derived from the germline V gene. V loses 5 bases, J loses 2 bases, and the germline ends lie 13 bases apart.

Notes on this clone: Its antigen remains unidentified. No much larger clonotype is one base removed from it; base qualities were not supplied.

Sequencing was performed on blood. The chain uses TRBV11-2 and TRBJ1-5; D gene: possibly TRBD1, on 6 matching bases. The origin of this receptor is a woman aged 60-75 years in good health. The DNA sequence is TGTGCCAGCAGCGTAGGGGGTTACGGCAATCAGCCCCAGCATTTT. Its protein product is CASSVGGYGNQPQHF.